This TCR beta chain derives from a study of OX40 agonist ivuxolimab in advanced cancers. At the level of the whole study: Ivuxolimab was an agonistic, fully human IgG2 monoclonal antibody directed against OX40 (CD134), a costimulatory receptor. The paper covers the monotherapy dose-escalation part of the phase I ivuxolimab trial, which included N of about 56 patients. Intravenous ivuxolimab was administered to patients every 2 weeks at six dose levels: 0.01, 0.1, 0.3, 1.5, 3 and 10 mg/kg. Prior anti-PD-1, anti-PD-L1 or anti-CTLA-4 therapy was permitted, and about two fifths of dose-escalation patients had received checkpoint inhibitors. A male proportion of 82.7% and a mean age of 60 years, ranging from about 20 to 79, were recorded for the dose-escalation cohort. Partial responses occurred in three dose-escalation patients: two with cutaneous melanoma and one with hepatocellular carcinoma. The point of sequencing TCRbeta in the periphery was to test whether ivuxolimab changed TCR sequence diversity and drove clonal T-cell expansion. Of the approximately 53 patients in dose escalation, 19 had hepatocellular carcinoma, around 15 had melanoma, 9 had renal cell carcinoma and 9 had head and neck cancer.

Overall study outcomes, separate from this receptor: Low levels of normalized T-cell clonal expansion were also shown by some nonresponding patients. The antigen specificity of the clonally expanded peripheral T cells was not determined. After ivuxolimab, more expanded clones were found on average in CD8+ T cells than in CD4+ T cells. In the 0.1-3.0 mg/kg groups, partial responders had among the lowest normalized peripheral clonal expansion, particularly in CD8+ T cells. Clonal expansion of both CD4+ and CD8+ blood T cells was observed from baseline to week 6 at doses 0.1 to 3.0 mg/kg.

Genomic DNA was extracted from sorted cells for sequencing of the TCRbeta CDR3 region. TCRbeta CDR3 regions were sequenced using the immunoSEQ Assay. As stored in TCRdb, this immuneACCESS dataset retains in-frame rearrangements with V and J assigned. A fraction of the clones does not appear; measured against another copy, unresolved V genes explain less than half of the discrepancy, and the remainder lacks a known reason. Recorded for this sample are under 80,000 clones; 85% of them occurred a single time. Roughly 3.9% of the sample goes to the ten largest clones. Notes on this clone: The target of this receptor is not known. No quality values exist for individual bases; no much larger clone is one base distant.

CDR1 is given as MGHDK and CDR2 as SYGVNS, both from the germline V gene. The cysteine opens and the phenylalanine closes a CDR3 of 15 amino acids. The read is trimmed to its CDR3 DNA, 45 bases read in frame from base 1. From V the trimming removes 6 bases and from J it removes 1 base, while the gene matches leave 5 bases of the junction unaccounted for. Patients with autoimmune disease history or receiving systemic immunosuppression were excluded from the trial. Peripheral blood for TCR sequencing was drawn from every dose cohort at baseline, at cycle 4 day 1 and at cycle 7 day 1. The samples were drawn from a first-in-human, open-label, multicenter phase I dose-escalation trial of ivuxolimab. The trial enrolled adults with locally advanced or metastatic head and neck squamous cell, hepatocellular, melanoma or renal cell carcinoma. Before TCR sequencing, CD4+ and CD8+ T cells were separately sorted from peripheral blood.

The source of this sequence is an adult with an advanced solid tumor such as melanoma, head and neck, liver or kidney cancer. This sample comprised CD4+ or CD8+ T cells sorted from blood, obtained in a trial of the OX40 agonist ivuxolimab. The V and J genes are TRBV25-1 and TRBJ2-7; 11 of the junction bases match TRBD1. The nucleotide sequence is TGTGCCAGCAGACCCGGGACAGGGGGTTCCTACGAGCAGTACTTC. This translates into CASRPGTGGSYEQYF.